This entry lists 28 T cell receptor beta chains sequenced from one sample in a study of cytomegalovirus exposure and HLA in healthy donors. This PCR relied on a set of 60 Vbeta primers and 13 Jbeta primers. Data came from immunoSEQ multiplex PCR; TCRdb stores just in-frame clones and leaves some out. Of around 88,000 clones listed, about 81% were seen once; the top ten hold about 4%. Sequencing input: PBMCs. The receptors come from a middle-aged woman in good health and CMV-seropositive.

J is TRBJ1-1 and V is TRBV30, with D tentatively TRBD1 (6 bases). This CDR3 is built from 13 residues. Trimming took 4 bases from V and 2 from J, leaving 11 bases between them. CDR1 is GTSNPN and CDR2 is SVGIG in the germline V gene (reference sequence). The CDR3: CAWIKQGNTEAFF. The CDR3 DNA is TGTGCCTGGATTAAACAGGGCAACACTGAAGCTTTCTTT.

The chain uses TRBV5-1 and TRBJ2-2, with a weak D call TRBD2 (5 bases). CDR1 and CDR2 (germline): SGHRS, YFSETQ. V lost 3 bases to trimming and J lost 3 bases, with 6 bases between them. CDR3 size: 13 residues. DNA for the CDR3: TGCGCCAGCAGCTCCGGGGACACCGGGGAGCTGTTTTTT. Its translation: CASSSGDTGELFF.

The rearrangement links TRBV9 to TRBJ2-5; 9 positions match TRBD2. CDR1 and CDR2 from the germline V gene are SGDLS and YYNGEE. The CDR3 totals 16 residues. V lost 3 bases to trimming and J lost 4 bases; unmatched junction nucleotides: 10. The CDR3 coding sequence is TGTGCCAGCAGCGATGGGACTAGCTCGCGGGGAGAGACCCAGTACTTC. Translated, it gives CASSDGTSSRGETQYF. Drawing the rest from reference TRBV9 and TRBJ2-5, the complete variable domain is DSGVTQTPKHLITATGQRVTLRCSPRSGDLSVYWYQQSLDQGLQFLIQYYNGEERAKGNILERFSAQQFPDLHSELNLSSLELGDSALYFCASSDGTSSRGETQYFGPGTRLLVL.

The chain combines TRBV11-3 with TRBJ2-4, with 9 bases that match TRBD2. Germline lookup yields CDR1 SGHNT and CDR2 YENEEA. After removal of 10 bases from V and 3 bases from J, the junction contained 7 bases not matched to a gene. The CDR3 runs 14 residues. The DNA for the CDR3 is TGTGCCACTGCGGCGGGGGGGGACAAAAACATTCAGTACTTC. Translating it yields CATAAGGDKNIQYF.

The chain employs TRBV19 and TRBJ2-7; 8 nucleotides agree with TRBD1. CDR3 length: 15 amino acids. V lost 5 bases to trimming and J lost 7 bases; unmatched junction nucleotides: 13. Germline loops: CDR1 LNHDA, CDR2 SQIVND (reference sequence). CDR3 amino acids: CASSPGGQGGWEQYF. CDR3 DNA sequence: TGTGCCAGTAGTCCGGGCGGACAGGGCGGTTGGGAGCAGTACTTC.

The chain recombines TRBV7-9 with TRBJ1-1, with D possibly being TRBD1 (5 bases). This CDR3 spans 13 amino acids. The V end was cut by 9 bases, the J end by 5 bases, with 16 bases between. Germline CDR1 reads SEHNR; CDR2 reads FQNEAQ (reference sequence). CDR3 sequence reads: CASQRAGGTEAFF. DNA of the CDR3: TGTGCCAGTCAGAGGGCGGGGGGAACTGAAGCTTTCTTT.

CDR3 residues: CASSSGTGGSYEQYF. The DNA for the CDR3 is TGTGCCAGCTCATCCGGGACAGGGGGCTCCTACGAGCAGTACTTC. This sequence joins TRBV18 and TRBJ2-7, with 11 bases fitting TRBD1. CDR3 length: 15 amino acids. The junction had 3 bases not matched to a gene; V was cut back by 5 bases and J by 0 bases. Germline V gives CDR1 KGHSH, CDR2 LQKENI.

This sequence joins TRBV4-1 and TRBJ2-1, with 7 bases identical to TRBD2. CDR3 length: 16 residues. Germline values: CDR1 MGHRA, CDR2 YSYEKL. Trimming cost V 0 bases and J 6 bases; bases outside gene matches: 8. In DNA, the CDR3 is TGCGCCAGCAGCCAAGATTGGGCGGGAGTTCCCAATGAGCAGTTCTTC. Amino acids: CASSQDWAGVPNEQFF.

This clone has just one count. This chain connects TRBV12-5 to TRBJ2-5; TRBD1 matches 8 bases. The J call may be mistaken, given a closer DNA end match to TRBJ2-7. The germline V gene has CDR1 LGHNT and CDR2 FRNRAP. The CDR3 consists of 14 residues. CDR3 nucleotide sequence: TGTGCTAGTGGTCGGGACAGGCTTACCTACGAGCAGTACTTC. It codes for CASGRDRLTYEQYF.

This clone was seen just once. This chain joins TRBV27 and TRBJ2-1, with 7 bases that match TRBD2. The CDR3 totals 14 residues. With 11 bases clipped from V and 7 bases from J, the junction kept 14 bases outside the gene matches. Germline V gene sequence: CDR1 MNHEY, CDR2 SMNVEV (reference sequence). CDR3 DNA: TGTGCCCTACCGATGGGGGGAGGGCCGAATGAGCAGTTCTTC. This sequence encodes CALPMGGGPNEQFF.

This chain links TRBV2 with TRBJ2-3, with a weak D call TRBD2 (6 bases). Germline V CDR1 and CDR2: SNHLY, FYNNEI. Between the trimmed V and J ends, which lost 0 bases and 8 bases, there was a span of 9 bases. The CDR3 consists of 13 residues. The CDR3 protein is CASSEAREGTQYF. The CDR3 nucleotides are TGTGCCAGCAGTGAAGCGCGGGAAGGTACGCAGTATTTT.

This clone came up once. V and J are TRBV5-4 and TRBJ2-3; possible D gene TRBD1, 5 bases. The CDR3 has 15 amino acids. Deletions cut 0 bases from V and 3 bases from J, with 11 bases between. CDR1 is SGHNT, CDR2 YYREEE, per germline (reference sequence). The CDR3 loop is CASSLGTFVTDTQYF. The CDR3 DNA is TGTGCCAGCAGCTTGGGGACATTTGTAACAGATACGCAGTATTTT.

This chain links TRBV7-6 with TRBJ2-7, with D perhaps matching TRBD1 (6 bases). The length of the CDR3 is 14 residues. Looked up from germline, CDR1 is SGHVS and CDR2 is FNYEAQ. V was shortened by 5 bases and J by 3 bases, with 14 bases between the two germline ends. CDR3 nucleotides: TGTGCCAGCAGCCCCACACCGGACAGCTACGAGCAGTACTTC. It encodes CASSPTPDSYEQYF.

The chain recombines TRBV2 with TRBJ1-5, with D unresolved. This CDR3 is built from 13 residues. Germline CDR1 and CDR2: SNHLY and FYNNEI. Trimming pared 6 bases from V and 4 bases from J, leaving 10 bases between. The CDR3 loop is CASSLLYNQPQHF. CDR3 nucleotides: TGTGCCAGCAGCCTCCTCTATAATCAGCCCCAGCATTTT.

The V gene is TRBV9, the J gene TRBJ2-1, with 8 bases identical to TRBD2. V lost 4 bases and J lost 3; bases outside the gene matches: 6. CDR3 size: 15 residues. The germline gives CDR1 SGDLS, CDR2 YYNGEE. Here the CDR3 reads CASSSRGGYYNEQFF. The CDR3 coding sequence is TGTGCCAGCAGCTCACGGGGGGGTTACTACAATGAGCAGTTCTTC. The full variable domain, in which reference TRBV9 and TRBJ2-1 provide the parts outside the CDR3, is DSGVTQTPKHLITATGQRVTLRCSPRSGDLSVYWYQQSLDQGLQFLIQYYNGEERAKGNILERFSAQQFPDLHSELNLSSLELGDSALYFCASSSRGGYYNEQFFGPGTRLTVL.

The chain employs TRBV9 and TRBJ1-3; a possible D gene is TRBD1 (6 bases). Germline V CDR1 and CDR2: SGDLS, YYNGEE. The CDR3 runs to 14 residues. V was cut by 3 bases and J by 6 bases, with 13 bases left in between. The CDR3: CASSARQDLNTIYF. For the CDR3, the DNA is TGTGCCAGCAGCGCCAGACAGGACCTAAACACCATATATTTT.

This clone was recorded only once. The V call is TRBV14, the J call TRBJ2-3; TRBD1 matches 9 bases. The germline V gene has CDR1 SGHDN and CDR2 FVKESK. J lost 7 bases, V lost 4 bases, and 9 bases had no gene match. The CDR3 sequence is 15 residues long. The CDR3 DNA is TGTGCCAGCAGCCCGGGGACAGGGAAGGTAAATACGCAGTATTTT. Its protein product is CASSPGTGKVNTQYF.

V usage is TRBV13 and J usage is TRBJ1-2; TRBD1 aligns across 9 bases. The J segment lost 6 bases and the V segment lost 4 bases, leaving 3 bases of the junction unmatched. The CDR3 has 13 amino acids. CDR1 is PRHDT and CDR2 is FYEKMQ in the germline V gene (reference sequence). The CDR3 region has the DNA TGTGCCAGCAGCTATACAGGGGGCGATGGCTACACCTTC. Translation: CASSYTGGDGYTF.

V and J are TRBV19 and TRBJ2-2; 14 bases are shared with TRBD2. After removal of 4 bases from V and 5 bases from J, the junction contained 9 bases not matched to a gene. The CDR3 loop spans 18 amino acids. Germline V lookup: CDR1 LNHDA, CDR2 SQIVND (reference sequence). The CDR3 region is CASSKTSGRAGGTGELFF. The CDR3 DNA reads TGTGCCAGTAGTAAGACTAGCGGGAGGGCAGGCGGAACCGGGGAGCTGTTTTTT.

This chain connects TRBV29-1 to TRBJ2-7; D ambiguous. This CDR3 contains 13 residues. Germline V gives CDR1 SQVTM, CDR2 ANQGSEA. The ends were cut back, 4 bases at V and 5 bases at J, with 15 bases in the middle. The CDR3 DNA follows: TGCAGCGTTGCCCCACTGGGCAGCCACGAGCAGTACTTC. Translating it yields CSVAPLGSHEQYF.

This rearrangement joins TRBV2 to TRBJ1-2; D gene unclear. CDR1 is SNHLY and CDR2 is FYNNEI in the germline V gene. The CDR3 length is 14 residues. Trimming cost V 7 bases and J 6 bases, with 18 bases left between them. The CDR3 coding sequence is TGTGCCAGCATTCAGACCGGGAACGGAAATGGCTACACCTTC. It specifies CASIQTGNGNGYTF.

The rearrangement uses TRBV9 and TRBJ1-4; TRBD1 matches at 8 bases. From germline, CDR1 is SGDLS and CDR2 YYNGEE. This CDR3 comprises 14 residues. V shed 4 bases and J 6 bases; nucleotides not matched to a gene: 5. CDR3 sequence: CASSTTGVHEKLFF. DNA for the CDR3: TGTGCCAGCAGCACGACAGGGGTGCATGAAAAACTGTTTTTT.

This clone was counted a single time. The chain employs TRBV7-2 and TRBJ1-5; 10 bases agree with TRBD1. This CDR3 spans 17 amino acids. V lost 1 base to trimming and J lost 7 bases; unmatched junction nucleotides: 10. Germline V gives CDR1 SGHTA, CDR2 FQGNSA. CDR3 loop: CASSLVAGQGRGQPQHF. Written as DNA, the CDR3 is TGTGCCAGCAGCTTAGTAGCGGGACAGGGGAGGGGACAGCCCCAGCATTTT.

This rearrangement joins TRBV7-8 to TRBJ2-3, with 7 bases that match TRBD1. The CDR3 is 21 residues long. With V trimmed by 2 bases and J by 0 bases, 20 bases remained unmatched. Per the germline V gene, CDR1 is SGHVS and CDR2 is FQNEAQ. CDR3 amino acids: CASSLTVNIYRQGTSTDTQYF. The CDR3 DNA is TGTGCCAGCAGCTTAACAGTAAATATCTATAGACAGGGAACTAGCACAGATACGCAGTATTTT.

This sequence joins TRBV5-1 and TRBJ2-2, with 12 bases aligning to TRBD2. CDR1 is SGHRS and CDR2 is YFSETQ in the germline V gene. This CDR3 region has 18 residues. V shed 4 bases and J 0 bases; nucleotides not matched to a gene: 7. Written as DNA, the CDR3 is TGCGCCAGCAGCGGAGGACTAGCGGGATCCGCGAACACCGGGGAGCTGTTTTTT. Its translation: CASSGGLAGSANTGELFF. The variable domain in full, completed from reference TRBV5-1 and TRBJ2-2, reads KAGVTQTPRYLIKTRGQQVTLSCSPISGHRSVSWYQQTPGQGLQFLFEYFSETQRNKGNFPGRFSGRQFSNSRSEMNVSTLELGDSALYLCASSGGLAGSANTGELFFGEGSRLTVL.

The chain is built from TRBV9 and TRBJ2-2; TRBD2 is a possible D gene (5 bases). CDR1 and CDR2 (germline): SGDLS, YYNGEE. Trimming cost V 3 bases and J 5 bases, with 20 bases left between them. This CDR3 comprises 17 residues. The CDR3 protein is CASSESGEIAVTGELFF. The DNA of the CDR3 is TGTGCCAGCAGCGAATCCGGGGAAATCGCGGTGACCGGGGAGCTGTTTTTT. Supplemented by reference TRBV9 and TRBJ2-2, the full variable domain reads DSGVTQTPKHLITATGQRVTLRCSPRSGDLSVYWYQQSLDQGLQFLIQYYNGEERAKGNILERFSAQQFPDLHSELNLSSLELGDSALYFCASSESGEIAVTGELFFGEGSRLTVL.

The chain employs TRBV2 and TRBJ2-7, with 9 nucleotides matching TRBD1. The ends lost 6 bases at V and 2 bases at J; junction bases unmatched: 5. Germline values: CDR1 SNHLY, CDR2 FYNNEI. The CDR3 has 14 amino acids. CDR3 nucleotide sequence: TGTGCCAGCAGCCGGGACAGGGAAACCTACGAGCAGTACTTC. This codes for CASSRDRETYEQYF.

This sequence joins TRBV19 and TRBJ2-6; perhaps TRBD1 as D (5 bases). This CDR3 contains 15 residues. Trimming removed 4 bases at V and 1 base at J, with 8 bases between. CDR1 LNHDA and CDR2 SQIVND come from the germline V gene (reference sequence). In nucleotides, the CDR3 is TGTGCCAGTAGTACGACAGCTTCTGGGGCCAACGTCCTGACTTTC. As protein: CASSTTASGANVLTF.